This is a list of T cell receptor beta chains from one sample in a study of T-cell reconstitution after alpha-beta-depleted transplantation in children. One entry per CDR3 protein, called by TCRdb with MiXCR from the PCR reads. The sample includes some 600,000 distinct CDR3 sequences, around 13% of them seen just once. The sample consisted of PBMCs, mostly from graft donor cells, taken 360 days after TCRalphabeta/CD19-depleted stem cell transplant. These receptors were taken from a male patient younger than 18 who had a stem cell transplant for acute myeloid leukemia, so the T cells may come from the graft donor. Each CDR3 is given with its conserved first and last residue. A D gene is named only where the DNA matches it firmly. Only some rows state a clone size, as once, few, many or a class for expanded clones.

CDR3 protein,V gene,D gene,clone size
CASRESVALF,TRBV6-4,.,.
CASSGSGDQPQHF,TRBV11-2,.,.
CASSFLVLTGHQAGGPTAFYEQYF,TRBV12-3/TRBV12-4,TRBD2,.
CASSFYWGPTDTQYF,TRBV7-2,.,few
CARGTGVEVDGNQPQHF,TRBV7-6,TRBD1,.
CAISARQGANTEAFF,TRBV10-3,TRBD1,few
CASSFGRGSNEQFF,TRBV7-3,.,few
CASSLEGESNQPQHF,TRBV5-1,.,.
CASSPSRGSYEQYF,TRBV7-6,.,few
CATSTGQGKLTGELFF,TRBV15,TRBD1,few
CASSQDFPQGAHEQYF,TRBV4-3,TRBD1,.
CASSLKGLNTGELFF,TRBV7-2,.,many
CASSNSLTPSHNTGELFF,TRBV7-3,.,few
CASSRTGGRENIQYF,TRBV12-3/TRBV12-4,.,.
CASTPLGTSTDTQYF,TRBV7-2,.,.
CASSPPVWRGSYNEQFF,TRBV18,.,few
CASSFRDKPVSSYEQYF,TRBV21-1,.,many
CSVVVKGVAGELFF,TRBV29-1,.,few
CASSPPGQGAAEAFF,TRBV7-3,TRBD1,.
CASSQDPGRAGYNEQFF,TRBV4-3,.,many
CASRIGGALDTEAFF,TRBV5-1,.,.
CASSAGGGRSPYEQYF,TRBV19,.,.
CSVQPGLGSPLHF,TRBV29-1,.,many
CASSLTTRTDTQYF,TRBV5-1,.,.
CASSLGSDQPQHF,TRBV7-6,.,many
CASSPSGRAGEQYF,TRBV12-3/TRBV12-4,TRBD2,few
CSATPGQGRRPQHF,TRBV20-1,TRBD1,few
CASSYLLAGDYNEQFF,TRBV6-5,TRBD2,many
CASSHGAASFSYEQYF,TRBV4-2,.,.
CASSLARPSYEQYF,TRBV9,.,few
CASSFRDGQETQYF,TRBV12-3/TRBV12-4,.,many
CASSLLGPDTQYF,TRBV7-7,.,.
CASSYPGTSIETQYF,TRBV6-5,TRBD2,many
CASSYGGFGNEQFF,TRBV6-5,.,few
CASSFFGQGILREQYF,TRBV28,TRBD1,.
CATSDFVTSANEQFF,TRBV24-1,TRBD2,many
CASRGQGMNTGELFF,TRBV5-4,TRBD1,.